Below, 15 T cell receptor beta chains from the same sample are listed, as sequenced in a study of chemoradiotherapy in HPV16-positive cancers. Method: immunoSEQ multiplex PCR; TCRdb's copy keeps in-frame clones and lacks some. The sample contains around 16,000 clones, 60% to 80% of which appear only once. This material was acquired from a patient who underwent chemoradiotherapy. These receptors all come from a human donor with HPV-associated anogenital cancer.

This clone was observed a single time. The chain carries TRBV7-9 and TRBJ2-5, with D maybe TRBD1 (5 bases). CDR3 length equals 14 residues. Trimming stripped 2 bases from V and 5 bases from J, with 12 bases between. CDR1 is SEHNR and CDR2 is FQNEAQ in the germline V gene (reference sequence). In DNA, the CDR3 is TGTGCCAGCAGCTTATTCGAAGGGGCCGAGACCCAGTACTTC. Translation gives CASSLFEGAETQYF.

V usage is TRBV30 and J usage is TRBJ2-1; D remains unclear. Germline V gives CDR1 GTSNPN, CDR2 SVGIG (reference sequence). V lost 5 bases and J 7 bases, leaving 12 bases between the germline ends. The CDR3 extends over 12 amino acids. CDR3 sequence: CAWGVLWNEQFF. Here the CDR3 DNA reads TGTGCCTGGGGGGTTTTGTGGAATGAGCAGTTCTTC.

The CDR3 bases are TGTGCCAGCAGCTACGGCCTCGGGGATGGCTACACCTTC. Translating gives CASSYGLGDGYTF. The chain uses TRBV7-9 and TRBJ1-2, with D uncertain. The germline V and J ends were trimmed by 4 bases and 6 bases, with 12 bases remaining between them. Germline values: CDR1 SEHNR, CDR2 FQNEAQ (reference sequence). This CDR3 contains 13 residues.

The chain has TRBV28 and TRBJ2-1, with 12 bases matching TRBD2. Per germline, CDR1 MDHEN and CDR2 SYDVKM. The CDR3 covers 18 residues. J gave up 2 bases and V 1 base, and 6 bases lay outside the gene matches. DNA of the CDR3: TGTGCCAGCAGTTTATTTACTAGCGGGGGGTCCGCCTACAATGAGCAGTTCTTC. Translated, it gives CASSLFTSGGSAYNEQFF.

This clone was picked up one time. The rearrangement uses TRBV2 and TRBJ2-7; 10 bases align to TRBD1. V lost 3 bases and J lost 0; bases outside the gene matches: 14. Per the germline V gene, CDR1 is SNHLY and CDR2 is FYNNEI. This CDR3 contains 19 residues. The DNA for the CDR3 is TGTGCCAGCAGTGAGGCTGGGTCCGGGACAGGGGTAATCTCCTACGAGCAGTACTTC. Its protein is CASSEAGSGTGVISYEQYF. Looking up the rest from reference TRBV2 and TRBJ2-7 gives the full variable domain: EPEVTQTPSHQVTQMGQEVILRCVPISNHLYFYWYRQILGQKVEFLVSFYNNEISEKSEIFDDQFSVERPDGSNFTLKIRSTKLEDSAMYFCASSEAGSGTGVISYEQYFGPGTRLTVT.

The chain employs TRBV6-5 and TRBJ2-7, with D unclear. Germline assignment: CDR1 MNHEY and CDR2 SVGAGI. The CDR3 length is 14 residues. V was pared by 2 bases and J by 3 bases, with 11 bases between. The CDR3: CASSYGDQGYEQYF. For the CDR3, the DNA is TGTGCCAGCAGTTACGGGGATCAAGGCTACGAGCAGTACTTC.

The CDR3 sequence is CASSSARVVGNSGELFF. The CDR3 coding sequence is TGTGCCAGTTCCTCGGCGCGGGTGGTTGGAAACTCCGGGGAGCTGTTTTTT. The V and J genes are TRBV19 and TRBJ2-2, with D tentatively TRBD2 (5 bases). There are 17 residues in the CDR3. Germline V gene lookup returns CDR1 LNHDA and CDR2 SQIVND (reference sequence). Trimming left V 8 bases short and J 6 bases short, with 25 bases between.

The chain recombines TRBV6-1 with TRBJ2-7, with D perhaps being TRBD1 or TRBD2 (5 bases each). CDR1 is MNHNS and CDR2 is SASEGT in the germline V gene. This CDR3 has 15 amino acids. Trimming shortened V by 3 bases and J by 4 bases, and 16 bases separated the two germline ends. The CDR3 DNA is TGTGCCAGCAGTGAGTTACCGGGACGGCTTTACGAGCAGTACTTC. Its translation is CASSELPGRLYEQYF.

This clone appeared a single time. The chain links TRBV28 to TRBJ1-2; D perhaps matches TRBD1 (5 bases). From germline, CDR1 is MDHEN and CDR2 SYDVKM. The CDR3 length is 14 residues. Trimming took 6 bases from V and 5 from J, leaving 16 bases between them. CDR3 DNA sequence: TGTGCCAGCAGCCGGGACCCCGGGATGTATGGCTACACCTTC. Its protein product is CASSRDPGMYGYTF.

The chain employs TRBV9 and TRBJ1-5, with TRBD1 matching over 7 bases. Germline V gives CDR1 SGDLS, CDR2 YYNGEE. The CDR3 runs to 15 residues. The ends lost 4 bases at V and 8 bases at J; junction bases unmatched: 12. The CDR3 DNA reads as TGTGCCAGCAGCCCCAAAGACAGGGCGGGAGAGCCCCAGCATTTT. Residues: CASSPKDRAGEPQHF.

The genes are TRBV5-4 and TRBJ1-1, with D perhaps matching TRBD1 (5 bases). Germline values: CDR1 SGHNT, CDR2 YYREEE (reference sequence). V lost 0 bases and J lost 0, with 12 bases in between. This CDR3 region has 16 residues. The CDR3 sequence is CASSLGGKGLNTEAFF. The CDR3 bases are TGTGCCAGCAGCTTGGGCGGGAAGGGGCTGAACACTGAAGCTTTCTTT. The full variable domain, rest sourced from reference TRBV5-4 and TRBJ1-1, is ETGVTQSPTHLIKTRGQQVTLRCSSQSGHNTVSWYQQALGQGPQFIFQYYREEENGRGNFPPRFSGLQFPNYSSELNVNALELDDSALYLCASSLGGKGLNTEAFFGQGTRLTVV.

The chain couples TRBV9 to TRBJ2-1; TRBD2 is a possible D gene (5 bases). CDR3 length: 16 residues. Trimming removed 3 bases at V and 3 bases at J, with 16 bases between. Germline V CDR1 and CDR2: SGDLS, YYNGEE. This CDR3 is CASSASGIPNYNEQFF. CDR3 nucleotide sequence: TGTGCCAGCAGCGCATCCGGGATACCCAACTACAATGAGCAGTTCTTC.

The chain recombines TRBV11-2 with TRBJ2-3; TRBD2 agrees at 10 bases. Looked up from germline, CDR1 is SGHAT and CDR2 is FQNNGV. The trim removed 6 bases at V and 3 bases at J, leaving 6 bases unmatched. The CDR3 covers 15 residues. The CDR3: CASRHLAGATDTQYF. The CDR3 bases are TGTGCCAGCAGGCACCTAGCGGGGGCGACAGATACGCAGTATTTT.

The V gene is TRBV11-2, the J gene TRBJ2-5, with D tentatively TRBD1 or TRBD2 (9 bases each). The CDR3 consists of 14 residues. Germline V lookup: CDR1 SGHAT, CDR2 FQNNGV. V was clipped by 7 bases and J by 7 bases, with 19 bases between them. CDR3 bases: TGTGCCAGCACCCTTAGCGGGGGACAGGGGACCCAGTACTTC. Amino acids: CASTLSGGQGTQYF. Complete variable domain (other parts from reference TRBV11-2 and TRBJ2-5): EAGVAQSPRYKIIEKRQSVAFWCNPISGHATLYWYQQILGQGPKLLIQFQNNGVVDDSQLPKDRFSAERLKGVDSTLKIQPAKLEDSAVYLCASTLSGGQGTQYFGPGTRLLVL.

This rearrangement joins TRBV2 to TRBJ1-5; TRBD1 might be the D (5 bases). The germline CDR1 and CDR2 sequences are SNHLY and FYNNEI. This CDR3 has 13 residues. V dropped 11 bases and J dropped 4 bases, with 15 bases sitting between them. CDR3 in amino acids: CAVRGEGNQPQHF. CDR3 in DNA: TGTGCCGTCCGGGGGGAAGGGAATCAGCCCCAGCATTTT.